Here is one TCR beta chain with its context. The record originates from a study of blood T cell repertoires in COVID-19. The V end lost 4 bases, the J end lost 0 bases, and 10 bases lay between the germline ends. This CDR3 region has 15 residues. Germline values: CDR1 SGHVS, CDR2 FNYEAQ. Assay used: immunoSEQ multiplex PCR; TCRdb lists only in-frame clones, some missing. Of about 250,000 clones listed, 87% are singletons. Sequenced input: PBMCs or T cells enriched from blood (not recorded which). The sequence was collected from a woman aged 30 to 39 with acute COVID-19. V gene TRBV7-6 combines with J gene TRBJ2-1, with D possibly TRBD2 on 7 matching bases. CDR3: CASSYRGGSYNEQFF. In DNA, the CDR3 is TGTGCCAGCAGCTATAGGGGGGGCTCCTACAATGAGCAGTTCTTC.